This TCR beta chain was sequenced in a study of cytomegalovirus exposure and HLA in healthy donors. Findings of the study overall: Links to common viral pathogens appeared, in a later analysis, for several of the most significant clusters. Near-uniform donor sequencing depth was presumed by presence/absence analyses.

On this clone: What it binds is not known.

Primers for the PCR totalled 60 Vbeta and 13 Jbeta. Clones were read by immunoSEQ multiplex PCR, and TCRdb kept only the in-frame ones, dropping some. The sample consists of approximately 150,000 clones, 70% to 85% of them appearing once. This TCR was sampled from a male donor in good health and CMV-seronegative. The sequencing input was PBMCs.

CDR3 DNA sequence: TGTGCCAGCAGCGTAGGCGGGTCCAGCTCCTACGAGCAGTACTTC. Translation: CASSVGGSSSYEQYF. The chain uses TRBV9 and TRBJ2-7; TRBD2 might be the D (5 bases). The V end was cut by 0 bases, the J end by 0 bases, with 10 bases between. CDR3 length: 15 amino acids. Germline CDR1 SGDLS, CDR2 YYNGEE. Supplemented by reference TRBV9 and TRBJ2-7, the full variable domain reads DSGVTQTPKHLITATGQRVTLRCSPRSGDLSVYWYQQSLDQGLQFLIQYYNGEERAKGNILERFSAQQFPDLHSELNLSSLELGDSALYFCASSVGGSSSYEQYFGPGTRLTVT.